The sequence of this TCR beta chain was determined in a study of cytomegalovirus exposure and HLA in healthy donors. The wider study: Ancestry clustering placed 81% of 300 to 400 genotyped donors in the Caucasian-associated cluster.

The PCR employed 60 Vbeta primers together with 13 Jbeta primers. Sequencing was performed with immunoSEQ multiplex PCR; in TCRdb, only in-frame clones are kept and a portion is missing. The sample records 100,000 or so clones, about 70% being singletons. Looked up from germline, CDR1 is SEHNR and CDR2 is FQNEAQ (reference sequence). J was trimmed by 0 bases and V by 3 bases; bases with no gene match: 6. CDR3 length: 16 amino acids. The receptor's source is a man aged 25-45 years in good health and CMV-seronegative. This chain links TRBV7-9 with TRBJ2-3; 7 bases match TRBD2. Sequenced sample: PBMCs. CDR3 in amino acids: CASSLASGPSTDTQYF. The CDR3 coding sequence is TGTGCCAGCAGCTTGGCTAGCGGTCCTAGCACAGATACGCAGTATTTT.